These 27 T cell receptor beta chains originate from one sample sequenced in a study of blood T cell repertoires in COVID-19. TCRdb keeps only in-frame clones here, not all; method: immunoSEQ multiplex PCR. The sample consists of about 6,400 clones, around 83% of them appearing once. Input material: peripheral blood. These receptors originate from a human donor with active COVID-19. The donor label of this sample is uncertain.

The chain links TRBV5-1 to TRBJ2-1; D not resolved. This CDR3 region has 15 residues. The germline gives CDR1 SGHRS, CDR2 YFSETQ. V lost 1 base and J 5 bases, leaving 13 bases between the germline ends. The CDR3 region has the DNA TGCGCCAGCAGCTTGCGTCCCAGTCATGACAATGAGCAGTTCTTC. Translated, it gives CASSLRPSHDNEQFF.

A note on this clone: Other DNA sequences in the sample encode the same CDR3. The J gene is TRBJ1-5, the V gene TRBV3-1 (or the pseudogene TRBV3-2), with D perhaps TRBD1 (6 bases). This CDR3 contains 15 residues. The ends were cut back, 0 bases at V and 1 base at J, with 7 bases in the middle. Per germline, CDR1 LGHDT and CDR2 YNNKEL (reference sequence). The CDR3 loop is CASSQEQGSNQPQHF. The CDR3 coding sequence is TGTGCCAGCAGCCAAGAACAGGGCAGCAATCAGCCCCAGCATTTT.

This chain links TRBV4-1 with TRBJ2-5; no definite D call. Germline-derived CDR1 and CDR2 are MGHRA and YSYEKL. The CDR3 has 14 residues. V dropped 5 bases and J dropped 1 base, with 11 bases sitting between them. CDR3 loop: CASSSRVTQETQYF. The CDR3 DNA reads TGCGCCAGCAGCTCCCGCGTTACCCAAGAGACCCAGTACTTC.

The V call is TRBV30, the J call TRBJ1-6; TRBD1 might be the D (6 bases). The V gene lost 3 bases and the J gene lost 7 bases, with 10 bases spanning the gap. Germline assignment: CDR1 GTSNPN and CDR2 SVGIG (reference sequence). There are 13 residues in the CDR3. The CDR3 loop is CAWSTGRNSPLHF. DNA of the CDR3: TGTGCCTGGAGCACAGGGCGGAATTCACCCCTCCACTTT.

The rearrangement uses TRBV13 and TRBJ2-3; 9 bases are shared with TRBD1. CDR3 length equals 14 residues. After removal of 8 bases from V and 6 bases from J, the junction contained 9 bases not matched to a gene. Looked up from germline, CDR1 is PRHDT and CDR2 is FYEKMQ (reference sequence). The CDR3 DNA follows: TGTGCCAGCCACAGGGGGCCGGATCCGGATACGCAGTATTTT. Translating it yields CASHRGPDPDTQYF.

V usage is TRBV24-1 and J usage is TRBJ2-2; 11 nucleotides agree with TRBD2. From germline, CDR1 is KGHDR and CDR2 SFDVKD. With V trimmed by 5 bases and J by 6 bases, 10 bases remained unmatched. The CDR3 length is 17 residues. DNA for the CDR3: TGTGCCACCAGTGGTTCTAGCGGGGGGCTCCTCTCCGGGGAGCTGTTTTTT. The encoded protein is CATSGSSGGLLSGELFF.

The J gene is TRBJ1-2, the V gene TRBV24-1; 7 bases match TRBD1. The CDR3 is 14 residues long. Unmatched junction bases numbered 3, after V lost 4 bases and J lost 2 bases. The V gene's germline CDR1 is KGHDR and CDR2 SFDVKD. The CDR3 DNA reads TGTGCCACCAGTGACCCGGACAGGAACTATGGCTACACCTTC. The encoded protein is CATSDPDRNYGYTF.

The rearrangement joins TRBV29-1 to TRBJ2-5; the match to TRBD1 covers 9 bases. The germline CDR1 and CDR2 sequences are SQVTM and ANQGSEA. The length of the CDR3 is 13 residues. J was trimmed by 6 bases and V by 2 bases; bases with no gene match: 4. This CDR3 is CSVERTGAKTQYF. The CDR3 nucleotides read TGCAGCGTTGAAAGGACAGGGGCAAAGACCCAGTACTTC.

The chain joins TRBV4-2 to TRBJ2-3, with 9 bases matching TRBD1. The CDR3 consists of 16 residues. Germline CDR1 reads LGHNA; CDR2 reads YNFKEQ. V was pared by 5 bases and J by 1 base, with 7 bases of the junction left unmatched. The CDR3 DNA reads as TGTGCCAGCAGCTCCCGGGGACAGGGAGGCACAGATACGCAGTATTTT. Translation: CASSSRGQGGTDTQYF.

In its sample, this clone was seen a few times. The genes are TRBV6-5 and TRBJ2-7, with D unclear. Germline CDR1 reads MNHEY; CDR2 reads SVGAGI. The CDR3 spans 14 residues. V shed 6 bases and J shed 0 bases, with 12 bases lying between them. The CDR3 DNA is TGTGCCAGCAGGCGAACTATTAGCTCCTACGAGCAGTACTTC. This codes for CASRRTISSYEQYF.

The V call is TRBV5-1, the J call TRBJ2-1; possible D gene TRBD1, 5 bases. The CDR3 runs 12 residues. Germline CDR1 reads SGHRS; CDR2 reads YFSETQ. V was shortened by 2 bases and J by 6 bases, with 6 bases between the two germline ends. CDR3 amino acids: CASSFQGNEQFF. CDR3 DNA: TGCGCCAGCAGCTTCCAGGGCAATGAGCAGTTCTTC.

The V call is TRBV12-5, the J call TRBJ2-7; 7 bases fit TRBD1. V trimming: 1 base; J trimming: 2 bases; junction bases outside the gene matches: 8. The CDR3 loop spans 16 amino acids. Germline V gives CDR1 LGHNT, CDR2 FRNRAP. CDR3 DNA sequence: TGTGCTAGTGGTTTGGGGGTTGGACAGGCGACCTACGAGCAGTACTTC. Translating gives CASGLGVGQATYEQYF.

The chain joins TRBV19 to TRBJ2-7; no definite D call. CDR3 length equals 12 residues. V gave up 5 bases and J gave up 6 bases, with 11 bases separating them. Germline-derived CDR1 and CDR2 are LNHDA and SQIVND (reference sequence). CDR3 loop: CASSARESEQYF. For the CDR3, the DNA is TGTGCCAGTAGTGCCCGCGAGTCCGAGCAGTACTTC.

The count of this clone is one. The CDR3 DNA follows: TGTGCCAGCAGCTCTCAGGGTGCGAACACCGGGGAGCTGTTTTTT. Amino acids: CASSSQGANTGELFF. The rearrangement joins TRBV7-2 to TRBJ2-2, with a possible D match to TRBD1 (5 bases). Germline V gene lookup returns CDR1 SGHTA and CDR2 FQGNSA. There are 15 residues in the CDR3. Trimming took 4 bases from V and 0 from J, leaving 9 bases between them.

The rearrangement links TRBV15 to TRBJ2-3, with 8 bases fitting TRBD2. The CDR3 runs 19 residues. Germline lookup yields CDR1 LNHNV and CDR2 YYDKDF (reference sequence). J was trimmed by 0 bases and V by 2 bases; bases with no gene match: 13. The CDR3 DNA is TGTGCCACCAGCAGAAAGAGGTTCGCAGCGGGAGCGAGCACAGATACGCAGTATTTT. This encodes CATSRKRFAAGASTDTQYF.

The chain uses TRBV19 and TRBJ2-2; 7 bases line up with TRBD1. J lost 0 bases, V lost 3 bases, and 4 bases had no gene match. The CDR3 extends over 16 amino acids. Germline V gene sequence: CDR1 LNHDA, CDR2 SQIVND (reference sequence). DNA for the CDR3: TGTGCCAGTAGTATGATGGGGACAGCGAACACCGGGGAGCTGTTTTTT. It specifies CASSMMGTANTGELFF.

The V gene is TRBV29-1, the J gene TRBJ2-3; D call uncertain. Germline lookup yields CDR1 SQVTM and CDR2 ANQGSEA. CDR3 size: 10 residues. V shed 6 bases and J shed 2 bases, with 3 bases lying between them. The DNA of the CDR3 is TGCAGCGTCAACACAGATACGCAGTATTTT. Translation: CSVNTDTQYF.

This clone was observed a handful of times. The chain has TRBV7-8 and TRBJ2-3; 10 bases match TRBD1. J gave up 5 bases and V 2 bases, and 4 bases lay outside the gene matches. Germline loops: CDR1 SGHVS, CDR2 FQNEAQ. The CDR3 has 15 residues. The CDR3 sequence is CASSLRDRGIDTQYF. The CDR3 nucleotides are TGTGCCAGCAGCTTAAGGGACAGGGGCATAGATACGCAGTATTTT. Drawing the rest from reference TRBV7-8 and TRBJ2-3, the complete variable domain is GAGVSQSPRYKVAKRGQDVALRCDPISGHVSLFWYQQALGQGPEFLTYFQNEAQLDKSGLPSDRFFAERPEGSVSTLKIQRTQQEDSAVYLCASSLRDRGIDTQYFGPGTRLTVL.

The chain couples TRBV7-9 to TRBJ2-1; 11 nucleotides agree with TRBD2. The length of the CDR3 is 16 residues. Trimming removed 5 bases from V and 9 bases from J; junction bases left unmatched: 12. The V gene's germline CDR1 is SEHNR and CDR2 FQNEAQ (reference sequence). CDR3 bases: TGTGCCAGCAGCCTCGTACTAGCGGGAGTTACAGGTGAGCAGTTCTTC. Its translation: CASSLVLAGVTGEQFF.

This clone is labeled medium-sized. This chain links TRBV7-2 with TRBJ1-5, with TRBD1 as a possible D gene (5 bases). The CDR3 is 15 residues long. Germline V lookup: CDR1 SGHTA, CDR2 FQGNSA. V dropped 7 bases and J dropped 2 bases, with 15 bases sitting between them. CDR3 sequence reads: CASTRDFFGNQPQHF. The CDR3 DNA is TGTGCCAGCACCCGGGACTTCTTCGGCAATCAGCCCCAGCATTTT.

The V call is TRBV9, the J call TRBJ1-1; no definite D call. This CDR3 spans 14 amino acids. Germline V lookup: CDR1 SGDLS, CDR2 YYNGEE. The V end was cut by 4 bases, the J end by 5 bases, with 15 bases between. The CDR3 DNA sequence: TGTGCCAGCAGCCCTCAGACGGGGTGGACTGAAGCTTTCTTT. Its protein is CASSPQTGWTEAFF.

In the case of this clone: The germline gene is not matched at one end of the junction; a read error may be the cause. V is TRBV7-7 and J is TRBJ2-2; the match to TRBD2 covers 11 bases. Germline V CDR1 and CDR2: SSHAT, FNYEAQ (reference sequence). The length of the CDR3 is 19 residues. The CDR3 DNA is TGTGCTAGCAGCTCTACTAGCTTAGCGGGAGGGACATTCACCGGGGAGCTGTTTTTT. It is translated as CASSSTSLAGGTFTGELFF.

The chain couples TRBV5-6 to TRBJ1-6, with TRBD1 identical over 12 bases. The CDR3 is 16 residues long. Unmatched junction bases numbered 9, after V lost 4 bases and J lost 10 bases. The germline CDR1 and CDR2 sequences are SGHDT and YYEEEE. CDR3 residues: CASSRDRGLFSSPLHF. CDR3 nucleotides: TGTGCCAGCAGCCGGGACAGGGGGCTTTTCTCGTCACCCCTCCACTTT.

This chain joins TRBV2 and TRBJ2-7, with 7 bases lining up with TRBD1. The CDR3 extends over 12 amino acids. Trimming took 7 bases from V and 3 from J; bases not matched to a gene: 3. Germline V CDR1 and CDR2: SNHLY, FYNNEI. CDR3 in DNA: TGTGCCAGCAAGGGACAGAGCTACGAGCAGTACTTC. Amino acids: CASKGQSYEQYF.

In this sample, this clone turned up a few times. The chain joins TRBV3-1 (or the pseudogene TRBV3-2) to TRBJ1-6; TRBD1 aligns across 11 bases. The germline V gene encodes CDR1 LGHDT and CDR2 YNNKEL (reference sequence). J lost 13 bases, V lost 1 base, and 6 bases had no gene match. The CDR3 is 15 residues long. The CDR3 sequence is CASSQGTGGAKPLHF. The CDR3 DNA follows: TGTGCCAGCAGCCAAGGGACAGGGGGCGCGAAGCCCCTCCACTTT.

In its sample, this clone was seen a few times. The same CDR3 can be traced to other DNA sequences in this sample. This chain links TRBV29-1 with TRBJ2-7; the match to TRBD1 covers 9 bases. The trim removed 6 bases at V and 4 bases at J, leaving 7 bases unmatched. The CDR3 runs 13 residues. Per the germline V gene, CDR1 is SQVTM and CDR2 is ANQGSEA. The CDR3 DNA reads TGCAGCGTGGAAAAGACAGGGGGGTACGAGCAGTACTTC. As protein: CSVEKTGGYEQYF.

This sequence joins TRBV5-1 and TRBJ2-7; 8 positions agree with TRBD2. With V trimmed by 0 bases and J by 4 bases, 9 bases remained unmatched. The germline CDR1 and CDR2 sequences are SGHRS and YFSETQ. The CDR3 consists of 16 residues. Written as DNA, the CDR3 is TGCGCCAGCAGCTTGGCAAAAGCGGGAGTTCCTTACGAGCAGTACTTC. It is translated as CASSLAKAGVPYEQYF.